This T cell receptor beta chain was obtained from a study of OX40 agonist ivuxolimab in advanced cancers. Some background on the complete study: Ivuxolimab was an agonistic, fully human IgG2 monoclonal antibody directed against OX40 (CD134), a costimulatory receptor. Intravenous ivuxolimab was administered to patients every 2 weeks at six dose levels: 0.01, 0.1, 0.3, 1.5, 3 and 10 mg/kg. Among the 52 dose-escalation patients, approximately 20 had hepatocellular carcinoma, approximately 15 melanoma, 9 renal cell carcinoma and 9 head and neck cancer. In the dose-escalation cohort, roughly 80% of patients were male, and the mean age was about 55 years, with a range of about 23 to 80. Prior anti-PD-1, anti-PD-L1 or anti-CTLA-4 therapy was permitted, and roughly two fifths of dose-escalation patients had received checkpoint inhibitors. Three dose-escalation patients achieved partial responses, one with hepatocellular carcinoma and two with cutaneous melanoma. Peripheral TCRbeta sequencing aimed to test whether ivuxolimab altered TCR sequence diversity and caused clonal T-cell expansion. The monotherapy dose-escalation portion (N of about 50 patients) of the phase I ivuxolimab trial is reported in the paper.

On the study overall, not on this receptor specifically: In partial responders in the 0.1-3.0 mg/kg groups, normalized peripheral clonal expansion was found to be among the lowest, especially among CD8+ T cells. After ivuxolimab, expanded clones were on average more numerous among CD8+ T cells than among CD4+ T cells. Low levels of normalized T-cell clonal expansion were also seen in some patients who did not respond. At doses of 0.1 to 3.0 mg/kg, clonal expansion of both CD4+ and CD8+ blood T cells was observed from baseline to week 6. Antigen specificity was not determined for the clonally expanded peripheral T cells.

To sequence the TCRbeta CDR3 region, genomic DNA was isolated from the sorted cells. The immunoSEQ Assay was used to sequence the TCRbeta CDR3 regions. Imported from immuneACCESS, the table was reduced by TCRdb to in-frame sequences with V and J called. These copies leave out some clones; in studies compared against another copy, an unresolved V gene accounts for under half, and the cause of the remainder is not known. The table for this sample lists roughly 89,000 clones; about 80% of them were counted only once. The biggest ten clones account for approximately 1.9% of the sample. For this clone: Its antigen target is currently unknown. No clone much larger than this one lies a single base away; base qualities are absent.

Patients with autoimmune disease history or receiving systemic immunosuppression were excluded from the trial. Peripheral blood for TCR sequencing was drawn from every dose cohort at baseline, at cycle 4 day 1 and at cycle 7 day 1. Samples were obtained from an open-label, multicenter, first-in-human phase I dose-escalation trial of ivuxolimab. The trial enrolled adults with locally advanced or metastatic head and neck squamous cell, hepatocellular, melanoma or renal cell carcinoma. CD4+ and CD8+ T cells were sorted separately from peripheral blood before TCR sequencing. The germline V and J ends show losses of 5 bases and 1 base respectively, and no gene match explains 7 bases of the junction. CDR1 and CDR2 (SGHTA, FQGTGA) derive from the germline V gene. Measured from the cysteine to the phenylalanine, the CDR3 is 17 residues long. Here the CDR3 DNA is all that survives: 51 bases in frame from base 1.

Specimen: CD4+ or CD8+ T cells sorted from blood, collected in a trial of the OX40 agonist ivuxolimab. The clonotype originates from an adult with an advanced solid tumor such as melanoma, head and neck, liver or kidney cancer. The sequence joins TRBV7-3 to TRBJ2-3, with 12 central nucleotides matching TRBD2. The nucleotide sequence reads TGTGCCAGCAGCCCCGGGGCTAGCGGGGGGGGCACAGATACGCAGTATTTT. Translated, this gives CASSPGASGGGTDTQYF.